Below are 11 T cell receptor beta chains sequenced from a single sample in a study of blood T cell repertoires in COVID-19. Here immunoSEQ multiplex PCR was the method, and the copy in TCRdb shows in-frame clones only, minus some. Of just over 650,000 clones in the sample, about 87% were seen once. Sequencing input: peripheral blood. The receptors stem from a woman aged 18-30 years with acute or convalescent COVID-19.

The V call is TRBV7-8, the J call TRBJ1-1; D is perhaps TRBD1 (5 bases). Per the germline V gene, CDR1 is SGHVS and CDR2 is FQNEAQ. V was pared by 5 bases and J by 4 bases, with 11 bases between. This CDR3 has 13 amino acids. CDR3 coding DNA: TGTGCCAGCAGCCCCCGGGGGGGCACTGAAGCTTTCTTT. Translation gives CASSPRGGTEAFF.

The chain recombines TRBV7-9 with TRBJ1-1; tentatively, D is TRBD1 (6 bases). Trimming pared 1 base from V and 1 base from J, leaving 16 bases between. CDR3 length: 17 residues. Germline-derived CDR1 and CDR2 are SEHNR and FQNEAQ (reference sequence). CDR3 nucleotide sequence: TGTGCCAGCAGCTTAGGGGGGACAAAGAGTTGGAACACTGAAGCTTTCTTT. Its protein product is CASSLGGTKSWNTEAFF.

The chain has TRBV11-2 and TRBJ1-1; D not resolved. Germline CDR1 and CDR2: SGHAT and FQNNGV. The CDR3 length is 12 residues. Between the trimmed V and J ends, which lost 5 bases and 0 bases, there was a span of 4 bases. The CDR3 here is CASSGLNTEAFF. CDR3 in DNA: TGTGCCAGCAGCGGCCTGAACACTGAAGCTTTCTTT.

The chain has TRBV4-1 and TRBJ1-1; tentatively, D is TRBD1 (6 bases). Looked up from germline, CDR1 is MGHRA and CDR2 is YSYEKL. This CDR3 is 15 amino acids long. V lost 6 bases and J 1 base, leaving 15 bases between the germline ends. CDR3 sequence (DNA): TGCGCCAGCAGGAGACGAGGGGGGGAGAACACTGAAGCTTTCTTT. Protein sequence: CASRRRGGENTEAFF.

The V gene is TRBV28, the J gene TRBJ1-2; possibly TRBD1 for D (5 bases). Per germline, CDR1 MDHEN and CDR2 SYDVKM. Trimming left V 2 bases short and J 4 bases short, with 17 bases between. This CDR3 has 16 amino acids. CDR3 region: CASSLPSQGDLYGYTF. The CDR3 coding sequence is TGTGCCAGCAGTTTACCTTCGCAGGGCGACCTCTATGGCTACACCTTC.

J is TRBJ2-5 and V is TRBV27, with 8 positions matching TRBD1. The germline V gene encodes CDR1 MNHEY and CDR2 SMNVEV (reference sequence). CDR3 length: 13 residues. Trimming took 8 bases from V and 5 from J; bases not matched to a gene: 7. In nucleotides, the CDR3 is TGTGCCAGCCGTCAGGGGGCGTGGGAGACCCAGTACTTC. As protein: CASRQGAWETQYF.

The rearrangement links TRBV3-1 (or the pseudogene TRBV3-2) to TRBJ1-1, with D possibly being TRBD1 (5 bases). The CDR3 runs to 13 residues. The germline gives CDR1 LGHDT, CDR2 YNNKEL (reference sequence). The ends were cut back, 4 bases at V and 4 bases at J, with 10 bases in the middle. The chain's CDR3 is CASSLQDTTEAFF. The CDR3 DNA sequence: TGTGCCAGCAGCCTCCAGGACACCACTGAAGCTTTCTTT.

The chain couples TRBV19 to TRBJ1-5; TRBD1 might be the D (6 bases). CDR3 length: 12 residues. CDR1 and CDR2 (germline): LNHDA, SQIVND (reference sequence). V was cut by 8 bases and J by 2 bases, with 7 bases left in between. CDR3 sequence: CASPGGNQPQHF. For the CDR3, the DNA is TGTGCCAGTCCAGGGGGCAATCAGCCCCAGCATTTT. The complete variable domain, with remaining parts taken from reference TRBV19 and TRBJ1-5, reads DGGITQSPKYLFRKEGQNVTLSCEQNLNHDAMYWYRQDPGQGLRLIYYSQIVNDFQKGDIAEGYSVSREKKESFPLTVTSAQKNPTAFYLCASPGGNQPQHFGDGTRLSIL.

The rearrangement links TRBV6-2 or TRBV6-3 to TRBJ1-1, with D possibly TRBD1 on 5 matching bases. CDR1 is MNHEY and CDR2 is SVGEGT in the germline V gene. The V end was cut by 3 bases, the J end by 1 base, with 9 bases between. CDR3 length: 14 residues. This CDR3 reads CASSYSGKNTEAFF. CDR3 DNA: TGTGCCAGCAGTTATTCAGGGAAGAACACTGAAGCTTTCTTT.

The gene calls are TRBV3-1 (or the pseudogene TRBV3-2) and TRBJ1-3; 8 positions match TRBD1. The CDR3 consists of 18 residues. Germline values: CDR1 LGHDT, CDR2 YNNKEL (reference sequence). V shed 0 bases and J 3 bases; nucleotides not matched to a gene: 10. Written as DNA, the CDR3 is TGTGCCAGCAGCCAAGACCATTCCACCGGGACAGGTGGAAACACCATATATTTT. Amino acids: CASSQDHSTGTGGNTIYF.

The J gene is TRBJ1-1, the V gene TRBV24-1, with a weak D call TRBD1 (6 bases). Trimming stripped 4 bases from V and 8 bases from J, with 19 bases between. Germline-derived CDR1 and CDR2 are KGHDR and SFDVKD. The CDR3 has 15 residues. The CDR3 loop reads CATSDPGQTGEEAFF. The DNA for the CDR3 is TGTGCCACCAGTGACCCAGGACAGACGGGTGAGGAAGCTTTCTTT.